This T cell receptor (beta chain) was observed in a study of blood T cells in healthy people across ages. Study-level background: When template switching was applied, about one barcoded beta molecule was captured per two T cells.

Sample-barcoded 5' priming and a J-beta primer mix drove a second PCR of about 7 to 12 cycles. Tags on each cDNA molecule came from a template-switch adaptor with 12 random nucleotides. Each CDR3 protein gets one entry after TCRdb re-called the 5' RACE reads with MiXCR. The sample has approximately 800,000 distinct CDR3 sequences; more than 50% are singletons. Whole-study results and caveats: Among T cells, TCR beta diversity per million cells dropped roughly linearly as age rose.

A word on this clonotype: Antigen: not known.

The sample comprised blood. This sequence originates from a man in his forties or fifties in good health.

The CDR3 DNA is TGTGCCAGCAGTTTAAACAGGGTATCCTATGGCTACACCTTC. Encoded protein: CASSLNRVSYGYTF. The J gene is TRBJ1-2, the V gene TRBV27, with D maybe TRBD1 (6 bases). The CDR3 sequence is 14 residues long. Between the trimmed V and J ends, which lost 2 bases and 4 bases, there was a span of 11 bases. Germline CDR1 is MNHEY and CDR2 is SMNVEV (reference sequence).